The 11 T cell receptor beta chains reported below all come from one sample, sequenced in a study of cytomegalovirus exposure and HLA in healthy donors. PCR amplification relied on 60 Vbeta primers (plus 13 Jbeta primers). Here immunoSEQ multiplex PCR was the method, and the copy in TCRdb shows in-frame clones only, minus some. Of around 140,000 clones in the sample, 70% to 85% are singletons; the top ten hold approximately 9.7%. Sequenced input: PBMCs. The receptors here all came from an older woman in good health and CMV-seropositive.

The genes are TRBV7-8 and TRBJ2-5, with TRBD2 matching 9 bases. Germline CDR1 SGHVS, CDR2 FQNEAQ. V lost 3 bases to trimming and J lost 2 bases; unmatched junction nucleotides: 4. This CDR3 spans 15 amino acids. In DNA, the CDR3 is TGTGCCAGCAGCTTCGGGACTAGCAGGCAAGAGACCCAGTACTTC. Protein sequence: CASSFGTSRQETQYF.

This clone was counted between two and nine times. The rearrangement uses TRBV7-9 and TRBJ2-1; D uncertain. The CDR3 contains 13 residues. V was shortened by 5 bases and J by 7 bases, with 12 bases between the two germline ends. Germline CDR1 and CDR2: SEHNR and FQNEAQ (reference sequence). The CDR3 loop is CASSHLEINEQFF. In DNA, the CDR3 is TGTGCCAGCAGCCACCTAGAGATTAATGAGCAGTTCTTC.

J is TRBJ2-3 and V is TRBV6-5; the match to TRBD1 covers 7 bases. CDR1 MNHEY and CDR2 SVGAGI come from the germline V gene. The CDR3 length is 14 residues. J was trimmed by 2 bases and V by 8 bases; bases with no gene match: 7. For the CDR3, the DNA is TGTGCCAGCCGAAGGACAGGAACCACAGATACGCAGTATTTT. Its translation: CASRRTGTTDTQYF.

The chain couples TRBV2 to TRBJ2-1; 10 nucleotides match TRBD2. With V trimmed by 3 bases and J by 3 bases, 5 bases remained unmatched. There are 16 residues in the CDR3. Germline lookup yields CDR1 SNHLY and CDR2 FYNNEI. DNA of the CDR3: TGTGCCAGCAGTGAGGCTAGCGGGAGTTTCTACAATGAGCAGTTCTTC. Its protein is CASSEASGSFYNEQFF.

V usage is TRBV5-8 and J usage is TRBJ1-2; tentatively, D is TRBD1 (6 bases). Trimming pared 0 bases from V and 3 bases from J, leaving 21 bases between. This CDR3 comprises 18 residues. In germline, CDR1 is SGHTS, CDR2 YDEGEE. The CDR3 protein is CASSLALDSWGIDYGYTF. The CDR3 bases are TGTGCCAGCAGCTTGGCCCTGGACAGTTGGGGCATCGACTATGGCTACACCTTC.

Of note for this clone: At one of its ends the junction is not consistent with the germline gene, which may arise from a read error. The chain is built from TRBV7-3 and TRBJ2-7, with a possible D match to TRBD2 (6 bases). Germline values: CDR1 SGHTA, CDR2 FQGTGA. The CDR3 length is 13 residues. As DNA, the CDR3 is TGTGCCAGCAGCCCCGGGACTTCCTTCGAGCAGTACTTC. Residues: CASSPGTSFEQYF.

The V and J genes are TRBV28 and TRBJ2-3; 7 positions agree with TRBD1. Trimming at V came to 0 bases and at J to 4 bases, leaving 4 bases not matched to a gene. This CDR3 spans 15 amino acids. Germline lookup yields CDR1 MDHEN and CDR2 SYDVKM. The CDR3 region has the DNA TGTGCCAGCAGTTTATGGAGACAGGGCGCAGATACGCAGTATTTT. It specifies CASSLWRQGADTQYF.

V usage is TRBV11-3 and J usage is TRBJ2-7; 9 bases map to TRBD1. Germline CDR1 SGHNT, CDR2 YENEEA. This CDR3 comprises 15 residues. After removal of 5 bases from V and 1 base from J, the junction contained 6 bases not matched to a gene. The CDR3 loop is CASSLLGQGSYEQYF. The CDR3 region has the DNA TGTGCCAGCAGCCTTCTCGGACAGGGGTCCTACGAGCAGTACTTC.

The gene calls are TRBV5-4 and TRBJ2-5; TRBD2 is a possible D gene (5 bases). The end of the DNA is better explained by TRBJ2-7, so the J call may be wrong. The CDR3 runs 12 residues. Germline CDR1 is SGHNT and CDR2 is YYREEE (reference sequence). As DNA, the CDR3 is TGTGCCAGCAGCGGGAGAAGCAACGAGCAGTACTTC. Its protein product is CASSGRSNEQYF.

The rearrangement uses TRBV5-1 and TRBJ2-2, with D perhaps TRBD1 (5 bases). The CDR3 totals 16 residues. V was cut by 0 bases and J by 8 bases, with 17 bases left in between. From germline, CDR1 is SGHRS and CDR2 YFSETQ. In DNA form, the CDR3 reads TGCGCCAGCAGCTTGGACGCTTCAGGTTCAGGGGGGGAGCTGTTTTTT. Translation gives CASSLDASGSGGELFF.

J is TRBJ2-7 and V is TRBV11-3; weak D call: TRBD1 (6 bases). Germline loops: CDR1 SGHNT, CDR2 YENEEA. Trimming removed 5 bases at V and 3 bases at J, with 11 bases between. The CDR3 consists of 13 residues. DNA for the CDR3: TGTGCCAGCAGCCGGGACATCGGCTACGAGCAGTACTTC. It encodes CASSRDIGYEQYF. The variable domain in full, with the rest retrieved from reference TRBV11-3 and TRBJ2-7, is EAGVVQSPRYKIIEKKQPVAFWCNPISGHNTLYWYLQNLGQGPELLIRYENEEAVDDSQLPKDRFSAERLKGVDSTLKIQPAELGDSAVYLCASSRDIGYEQYFGPGTRLTVT.